Following are 15 T cell receptor beta chains from one sample sequenced in a study of blood T cell repertoires in COVID-19. Sequenced by immunoSEQ multiplex PCR; TCRdb stores in-frame clones only, minus some. The sample has roughly 180,000 clones, around 80% seen once. Sequenced material: peripheral blood. Receptors originate from a woman older than 75 with COVID-19, enrolled during active disease.

The chain recombines TRBV29-1 with TRBJ2-3, with TRBD2 matching 7 bases. The CDR3 totals 11 residues. V lost 0 bases to trimming and J lost 14 bases; unmatched junction nucleotides: 5. Germline CDR1 is SQVTM and CDR2 is ANQGSEA. The CDR3 protein is CSVEEGGVGYF. CDR3 DNA: TGCAGCGTTGAAGAGGGGGGGGTCGGGTATTTT.

As regards this clone: At the DNA level, this CDR3 is encoded by other sequences in the same sample as well. The chain recombines TRBV5-1 with TRBJ2-1, with a weak D call TRBD1 (6 bases). The CDR3 totals 14 residues. Germline values: CDR1 SGHRS, CDR2 YFSETQ. V was clipped by 2 bases and J by 2 bases, with 8 bases between them. The CDR3 reads CASSLQGAYNEQFF. The CDR3 DNA follows: TGCGCCAGCAGCTTACAGGGAGCCTACAATGAGCAGTTCTTC.

The genes are TRBV6-2 or TRBV6-3 and TRBJ2-6, with TRBD2 matching over 7 bases. The CDR3 covers 17 residues. Per germline, CDR1 MNHEY and CDR2 SVGEGT. Trimming at V came to 6 bases and at J to 0 bases, leaving 8 bases not matched to a gene. The CDR3 reads CASSPLGGLSGANVLTF. The CDR3 DNA reads TGTGCCAGCAGCCCTCTGGGAGGGCTCTCTGGGGCCAACGTCCTGACTTTC.

The chain combines TRBV11-3 with TRBJ2-1; 10 bases line up with TRBD2. The V segment lost 1 base and the J segment 6 bases; nucleotides outside the gene matches: 6. CDR3 size: 16 residues. Germline V gene lookup returns CDR1 SGHNT and CDR2 YENEEA. CDR3 bases: TGTGCCAGCAGCTTAGGTACTAGCGGGATGGTCAATGAGCAGTTCTTC. This sequence encodes CASSLGTSGMVNEQFF.

The chain combines TRBV11-3 with TRBJ2-3; the match to TRBD2 covers 12 bases. There are 16 residues in the CDR3. Trimming removed 4 bases from V and 2 bases from J; junction bases left unmatched: 4. Germline V gene sequence: CDR1 SGHNT, CDR2 YENEEA. The CDR3 bases are TGTGCCAGCAGCTACGGACTAGCGGGACTCACAGATACGCAGTATTTT. As protein: CASSYGLAGLTDTQYF.

This clone was seen only a few times. The J gene is TRBJ1-2, the V gene TRBV2, with TRBD1 identical over 8 bases. Losses at the gene ends were 5 bases for V and 4 bases for J; bases not matched to a gene: 3. There are 13 residues in the CDR3. Germline loops: CDR1 SNHLY, CDR2 FYNNEI. The CDR3 coding sequence is TGTGCCAGCAGTACTCAGGGGGCCTATGGCTACACCTTC. It yields the protein CASSTQGAYGYTF. Variable domain in full (rest from reference TRBV2 and TRBJ1-2): EPEVTQTPSHQVTQMGQEVILRCVPISNHLYFYWYRQILGQKVEFLVSFYNNEISEKSEIFDDQFSVERPDGSNFTLKIRSTKLEDSAMYFCASSTQGAYGYTFGSGTRLTVV.

This sequence joins TRBV5-1 and TRBJ2-7; 9 bases fit TRBD1. CDR3 length: 15 residues. V lost 4 bases and J lost 6; bases outside the gene matches: 11. Germline loops: CDR1 SGHRS, CDR2 YFSETQ. CDR3 nucleotides: TGCGCCAGCAGCCCGGGACAGGGAAGCGGTTTCGAGCAGTACTTC. This encodes CASSPGQGSGFEQYF.

This rearrangement joins TRBV7-2 to TRBJ2-5, with TRBD2 matching 9 bases. With V trimmed by 0 bases and J by 5 bases, 1 base remained unmatched. This CDR3 has 14 residues. From germline, CDR1 is SGHTA and CDR2 FQGNSA. The CDR3 coding sequence is TGTGCCAGCAGCTTAGCCAGCGGGAGGGAGACCCAGTACTTC. Amino acids: CASSLASGRETQYF.

V gene TRBV24-1 combines with J gene TRBJ2-5; TRBD1 matches 10 bases. V gave up 5 bases and J gave up 4 bases; unmatched junction bases: 6. The CDR3 is made up of 15 amino acids. The germline V gene has CDR1 KGHDR and CDR2 SFDVKD. The CDR3 bases are TGTGCCACCAGTGCACGGACAGGGGGGGCAGAGACCCAGTACTTC. Its protein is CATSARTGGAETQYF.

The chain combines TRBV5-1 with TRBJ2-7, with D possibly being TRBD2 (5 bases). Trimming took off 6 bases at V and 0 bases at J, with 13 bases between the two ends. CDR3 length: 14 residues. Germline V gene lookup returns CDR1 SGHRS and CDR2 YFSETQ. CDR3 protein: CASTRDGGSYEQYF. In DNA, the CDR3 is TGCGCCAGCACCCGAGATGGAGGCTCCTACGAGCAGTACTTC.

J is TRBJ2-2 and V is TRBV18, with 8 bases aligning to TRBD2. This CDR3 is built from 14 residues. Germline CDR1 and CDR2: KGHSH and LQKENI. With V trimmed by 2 bases and J by 7 bases, 3 bases remained unmatched. CDR3 amino acids: CASSPGLAGGELFF. CDR3 sequence (DNA): TGTGCCAGCTCACCAGGACTAGCTGGCGGGGAGCTGTTTTTT. Complete variable domain (other parts from reference TRBV18 and TRBJ2-2): NAGVMQNPRHLVRRRGQEARLRCSPMKGHSHVYWYRQLPEEGLKFMVYLQKENIIDESGMPKERFSAEFPKEGPSILRIQQVVRGDSAAYFCASSPGLAGGELFFGEGSRLTVL.

The chain recombines TRBV7-8 with TRBJ1-1; a weak D match, TRBD1 (5 bases). The germline V gene encodes CDR1 SGHVS and CDR2 FQNEAQ. The CDR3 totals 15 residues. V lost 0 bases and J 7 bases, leaving 15 bases between the germline ends. The chain's CDR3 is CASSLAQGRSGEAFF. In DNA, the CDR3 is TGTGCCAGCAGCTTAGCGCAGGGCAGGTCGGGTGAAGCTTTCTTT. Full variable domain (remainder filled in from reference TRBV7-8 and TRBJ1-1): GAGVSQSPRYKVAKRGQDVALRCDPISGHVSLFWYQQALGQGPEFLTYFQNEAQLDKSGLPSDRFFAERPEGSVSTLKIQRTQQEDSAVYLCASSLAQGRSGEAFFGQGTRLTVV.

This clone is a singleton in its sample. The chain links TRBV3-1 (or the pseudogene TRBV3-2) to TRBJ2-3, with D possibly TRBD2 on 6 matching bases. Trimming stripped 4 bases from V and 4 bases from J, with 15 bases between. The germline V gene has CDR1 LGHDT and CDR2 YNNKEL (reference sequence). The CDR3 covers 15 residues. This CDR3 is CASSRDGRRADTQYF. CDR3 DNA sequence: TGTGCCAGCAGCCGCGACGGGAGACGGGCAGATACGCAGTATTTT.

V gene TRBV6-5 combines with J gene TRBJ2-5, with 15 bases fitting TRBD2. V shed 7 bases, J shed 5 bases, and the junction held 5 bases outside the gene matches. The CDR3 consists of 15 residues. The germline CDR1 and CDR2 sequences are MNHEY and SVGAGI. For the CDR3, the DNA is TGTGCCAGCAAAAGGACTAGCGGGAGGGTTGAGACCCAGTACTTC. Its protein product is CASKRTSGRVETQYF.

V and J are TRBV27 and TRBJ2-7; maybe TRBD1 (5 bases). V gave up 3 bases and J gave up 3 bases, with 9 bases separating them. Germline CDR1 MNHEY, CDR2 SMNVEV (reference sequence). The length of the CDR3 is 13 residues. DNA of the CDR3: TGTGCCAGCAGTTTGGAAAGGGGCTACGAGCAGTACTTC. Translating gives CASSLERGYEQYF.